A single sample gave rise to the 19 T cell receptor beta chains below, sequenced in a study of T cells expressing NK-cell markers. Using the 5' RACE reads, TCRdb records one entry per CDR3 protein without DNA. The listing contains a few hundred thousand distinct CDR3 sequences. Material for sequencing was blood T cells: a sorted CD56 or NKG2C T cell subset, CD4+ or CD8+ T cells, or bulk PBMC T cells (not recorded which). The receptors originated from a man aged 18 to 30 in good health.

The V and J genes are TRBV14 and TRBJ1-2; TCRdb indicates TRBD1, and absent DNA this call remains unverified. Germline values: CDR1 SGHDN, CDR2 FVKESK. The CDR3 length is 13 residues. The CDR3 loop reads CASSDQGKGGYTF.

The V gene is TRBV12-3 or TRBV12-4, the J gene TRBJ2-7; TCRdb's D call, TRBD2, is unchecked because there is no DNA. The CDR3 spans 15 residues. CDR3: CASSISGRAVNEQYF.

V is TRBV9 and J is TRBJ2-5; as DNA is missing, the TRBD2 call by TCRdb cannot be tested. The CDR3 runs 13 residues. CDR1 is SGDLS, CDR2 YYNGEE, per germline. The CDR3 sequence is CASSKGSQETQYF.

This chain links TRBV12-3 or TRBV12-4 with TRBJ2-5; the D gene TCRdb calls, TRBD1, cannot be checked with no DNA. The CDR3 spans 14 residues. CDR3 protein: CASSPGTRSETQYF.

The chain uses TRBV4-1 and TRBJ2-7; no DNA is available, so the TRBD2 call from TCRdb remains unchecked. This CDR3 has 15 residues. Germline CDR1 and CDR2: MGHRA and YSYEKL. The CDR3 loop is CASSQDSGLDVEQYF.

This sequence joins TRBV27 and TRBJ2-1. Germline V gene sequence: CDR1 MNHEY, CDR2 SMNVEV (reference sequence). The length of the CDR3 is 14 residues. This CDR3 is CASSFPSSYNEQFF.

The chain joins TRBV10-3 to TRBJ2-1; the TCRdb call, TRBD2, lacks DNA for checking. This CDR3 spans 15 amino acids. The germline CDR1 and CDR2 sequences are ENHRY and SYGVKD. The CDR3: CAISDAGLVYNEQFF.

This chain joins TRBV10-3 and TRBJ2-1; TCRdb indicates TRBD1, and absent DNA this call remains unverified. Germline-derived CDR1 and CDR2 are ENHRY and SYGVKD. The CDR3 covers 15 residues. The CDR3 sequence is CAISVSQGGDDEQFF.

CDR3 protein: CASSQVYAGGRHNEQFF. This chain joins TRBV4-1 and TRBJ2-1; TCRdb's assignment of TRBD2 cannot be checked, as there is no DNA. In germline, CDR1 is MGHRA, CDR2 YSYEKL. The CDR3 length is 17 residues.

CDR3 in amino acids: CASSDRIYTGELFF. The rearrangement joins TRBV9 to TRBJ2-2; as DNA is missing, the TRBD1 call by TCRdb cannot be tested. Germline V lookup: CDR1 SGDLS, CDR2 YYNGEE. This CDR3 spans 14 amino acids.

The chain recombines TRBV9 with TRBJ1-4. Germline V gene sequence: CDR1 SGDLS, CDR2 YYNGEE. CDR3 size: 15 residues. CDR3 sequence reads: CASSVSGRSDEKLFF. Together with reference TRBV9 and TRBJ1-4, the CDR3 gives the full variable domain: DSGVTQTPKHLITATGQRVTLRCSPRSGDLSVYWYQQSLDQGLQFLIQYYNGEERAKGNILERFSAQQFPDLHSELNLSSLELGDSALYFCASSVSGRSDEKLFFGSGTQLSVL.

V usage is TRBV29-1 and J usage is TRBJ1-5. Per the germline V gene, CDR1 is SQVTM and CDR2 is ANQGSEA. This CDR3 contains 12 residues. This chain's CDR3 is CSVEDGGGSQHF.

The gene calls are TRBV6-1 and TRBJ2-5; TCRdb names TRBD1, which stays unverified in the absence of DNA. The CDR3 contains 15 residues. Germline loops: CDR1 MNHNS, CDR2 SASEGT. CDR3 in amino acids: CASRGGGAPTGTQYF.

The J gene is TRBJ2-1, the V gene TRBV7-7; TCRdb proposes TRBD1, but this gene call is untestable without DNA. CDR1 and CDR2 from the germline V gene are SSHAT and FNYEAQ (reference sequence). CDR3 length equals 15 residues. The CDR3 sequence: CASSKGQGDYNEQFF.

V gene TRBV6-5 combines with J gene TRBJ1-2. Germline V gives CDR1 MNHEY, CDR2 SVGAGI. The CDR3 consists of 13 residues. CDR3 loop: CASSYENGRGYTF.

The chain carries TRBV12-3 or TRBV12-4 and TRBJ1-1; TCRdb names TRBD1, which stays unverified in the absence of DNA. The CDR3 has 12 residues. The CDR3 region is CASSFGQKEAFF.

The V call is TRBV7-2, the J call TRBJ2-1; TCRdb proposes TRBD1, but this gene call is untestable without DNA. Germline CDR1 and CDR2: SGHTA and FQGNSA. The CDR3 loop spans 14 amino acids. CDR3 sequence reads: CASSTGTGLNEQFF.

This CDR3 reads CASSGGQHGNYGYTF. This chain joins TRBV5-1 and TRBJ1-2; the TCRdb call, TRBD1, lacks DNA for checking. The germline CDR1 and CDR2 sequences are SGHRS and YFSETQ. The CDR3 extends over 15 amino acids.

This chain joins TRBV9 and TRBJ2-1; TCRdb designates TRBD1, a call that cannot be tested without DNA. Germline loops: CDR1 SGDLS, CDR2 YYNGEE. The CDR3 has 16 residues. The CDR3 spells CASSVARGVGGMEQFF.